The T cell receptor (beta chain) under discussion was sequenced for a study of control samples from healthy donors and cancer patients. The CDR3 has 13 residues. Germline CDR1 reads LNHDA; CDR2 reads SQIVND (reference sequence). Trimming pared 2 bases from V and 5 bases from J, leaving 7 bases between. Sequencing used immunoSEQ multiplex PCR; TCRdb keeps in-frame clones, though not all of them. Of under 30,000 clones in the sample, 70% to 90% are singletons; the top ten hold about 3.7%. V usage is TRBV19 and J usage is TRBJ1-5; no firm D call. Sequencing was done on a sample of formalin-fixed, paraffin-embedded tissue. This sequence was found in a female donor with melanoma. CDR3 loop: CASSITRYQPQHF. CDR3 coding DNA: TGTGCCAGTAGTATAACTAGGTATCAGCCCCAGCATTTT.